Listed below are T cell receptor beta chains from one sample, sequenced in a study of OX40 agonist ivuxolimab in advanced cancers. Clones were sequenced by immunoSEQ multiplex PCR, and TCRdb holds only the in-frame ones, with some missing. The top ten hold less than 20% of the sample, which has some 63,000 clones, around 92% seen once. Sequencing was performed on CD4+ or CD8+ T cells sorted from blood, taken in a trial of the OX40 agonist ivuxolimab. The receptors were sampled from an adult with an advanced solid tumor such as melanoma, head and neck, liver or kidney cancer. CDR3s include the opening cysteine and the closing phenylalanine or tryptophan. D genes are given only for firm matches. A row's size may be missing; if present it is once, few, many or a size class.

-	TRBV7-8	-	TRBJ1-3	CASSFGGRHSGNTIYF	TGTGCCAGCAGCTTCGGGGGTCGACACTCTGGAAACACCATATATTTT
-	TRBV19	-	TRBJ2-5	CASSDPRGVETQYF	TGTGCCAGTAGTGACCCCAGGGGAGTCGAGACCCAGTACTTC
-	TRBV11-2	-	TRBJ2-3	CASSWSSGTPLTDTQYF	TGTGCCAGCAGCTGGTCTTCCGGGACACCCCTCACAGATACGCAGTATTTT
-	TRBV5-5	TRBD1	TRBJ2-1	CASSMGQSYNEQFF	TGTGCCAGCAGCATGGGACAGTCCTACAATGAGCAGTTCTTC
-	TRBV2	TRBD2	TRBJ2-1	CASRDSGTSAPSSYNEQFF	TGTGCCAGCAGGGATTCCGGGACTAGCGCTCCGAGCTCCTACAATGAGCAGTTCTTC
-	TRBV27	-	TRBJ2-7	CASSWEYF	TGTGCCAGCAGTTGGGAGTACTTC
-	TRBV27	-	TRBJ2-7	CATAFSGVYEQYF	TGTGCCACCGCTTTTTCGGGAGTCTACGAGCAGTACTTC
-	TRBV27	-	TRBJ2-5	CASSFQGQVTQYF	TGTGCCAGCAGTTTCCAGGGGCAGGTGACCCAGTACTTC
-	TRBV30	TRBD1	TRBJ1-2	CAWGQGAYGYTF	TGTGCCTGGGGACAGGGGGCTTATGGCTACACCTTC
-	TRBV7-3	-	TRBJ2-3	CASSSLGSTDTQYF	TGTGCCAGCAGCTCGTTGGGTAGCACAGATACGCAGTATTTT
-	TRBV19	-	TRBJ2-7	CASSPTAGLGEQYF	TGTGCCAGTAGTCCGACCGCGGGCCTAGGCGAGCAGTACTTC
once	TRBV27	-	TRBJ1-1	CASSFLWTVNTEAFF	TGTGCCAGCAGTTTCCTTTGGACAGTCAACACTGAAGCTTTCTTT
-	TRBV6-1	-	TRBJ2-3	CASTNPYTTDTQYF	TGTGCCAGCACGAATCCTTATACCACAGATACGCAGTATTTT
once	TRBV7-2	TRBD2	TRBJ2-1	CASSLNSRTSGSNEQFF	TGTGCCAGCAGCTTGAATAGCCGGACTAGCGGGAGTAATGAGCAGTTCTTC
-	TRBV4-2	-	TRBJ1-6	CASSQGVGQNNSPLHF	TGTGCCAGCAGCCAAGGGGTAGGGCAAAATAATTCACCCCTCCACTTT
-	TRBV21-1	-	TRBJ2-1	CASSKEEEREGSYNEQFF	TGTGCCAGCAGCAAAGAAGAGGAGCGGGAGGGGTCCTACAATGAGCAGTTCTTC
-	TRBV27	-	TRBJ1-6	CASSLWGAPHSYNSPLHF	TGTGCCAGCAGTTTATGGGGGGCGCCTCACTCCTATAATTCACCCCTCCACTTT
-	TRBV27	-	TRBJ2-7	CASSLGPRLEQYF	TGTGCCAGCAGTTTGGGACCAAGGTTAGAGCAGTACTTC
few	TRBV7-3	-	TRBJ2-1	CASSLRRGRYNEQFF	TGTGCCAGCAGCTTACGCCGTGGGAGGTACAATGAGCAGTTCTTC
-	TRBV27	-	TRBJ1-5	CASSLWGGNQPQHF	TGTGCCAGCAGTTTATGGGGGGGGAATCAGCCCCAGCATTTT
once	TRBV2	TRBD1	TRBJ1-1	CASSGVPGQGAMNTEAFF	TGTGCCAGCAGTGGGGTTCCGGGACAGGGGGCCATGAACACTGAAGCTTTCTTT
-	TRBV28	-	TRBJ2-7	CASSFTGSSYEQYF	TGTGCCAGCAGTTTTACAGGGAGCTCCTACGAGCAGTACTTC
-	TRBV4-1	-	TRBJ2-3	CASSHPEGTSTDTQYF	TGCGCCAGCAGCCACCCAGAGGGGACTAGCACAGATACGCAGTATTTT
once	TRBV5-4	TRBD1	TRBJ2-3	CASSSRGLGTDTQYF	TGTGCCAGCAGCTCGAGGGGGCTGGGCACAGATACGCAGTATTTT
once	TRBV4-3	-	TRBJ1-1	CASSQGRGGTEAFF	TGCGCCAGCAGCCAAGGCCGAGGGGGCACTGAAGCTTTCTTT
-	TRBV9	-	TRBJ2-1	CASSVGLADVGEQFF	TGTGCCAGCAGCGTAGGTTTGGCGGACGTGGGTGAGCAGTTCTTC
-	TRBV9	-	TRBJ1-2	CASSGRDVNYGYTF	TGTGCCAGCAGCGGCCGGGACGTAAACTATGGCTACACCTTC
-	TRBV7-9	-	TRBJ1-5	CASSLAGLNQPQHF	TGTGCCAGCAGCTTAGCGGGGCTCAATCAGCCCCAGCATTTT
-	TRBV5-1	-	TRBJ2-3	CASSLGDSTDTQYF	TGCGCCAGCAGCTTGGGGGACAGCACAGATACGCAGTATTTT
once	TRBV4-1	-	TRBJ1-1	CASSQDPRANTEAFF	TGCGCCAGCAGCCAAGATCCCAGGGCTAACACTGAAGCTTTCTTT
-	TRBV4-3	-	TRBJ2-5	CASSRSAGETQYF	TGCGCCAGCAGCCGTTCCGCCGGGGAGACCCAGTACTTC
-	TRBV27	-	TRBJ2-2	CASTPLGGGELFF	TGTGCCAGCACCCCCCTGGGCGGGGGGGAGCTGTTTTTT
-	TRBV5-6	-	TRBJ2-2	CASSFGGRFTGELFF	TGTGCCAGCAGCTTCGGGGGGCGCTTCACCGGGGAGCTGTTTTTT
-	TRBV11-3	TRBD2	TRBJ2-3	CASGSGSTDTQYF	TGTGCCAGCGGAAGCGGGAGTACAGATACGCAGTATTTT
-	TRBV28	TRBD2	TRBJ2-1	CASSLWRERGEQFF	TGTGCCAGCAGTCTTTGGCGGGAGCGGGGTGAGCAGTTCTTC
-	TRBV19	TRBD1	TRBJ2-3	CASSSINRGNTDTQYF	TGTGCCAGTAGTTCGATCAACAGGGGAAACACAGATACGCAGTATTTT
-	TRBV11-1	-	TRBJ2-7	CASSPTSKAYEQYF	TGTGCCAGCAGCCCAACTAGCAAGGCCTACGAGCAGTACTTC
-	TRBV28	-	TRBJ2-5	CASSIRAPQETQYF	TGTGCCAGCAGTATCCGGGCCCCCCAAGAGACCCAGTACTTC
-	TRBV7-9	-	TRBJ2-1	CASSLMISLLLNEQFF	TGTGCCAGCAGCTTAATGATCTCCCTACTCCTCAATGAGCAGTTCTTC
-	TRBV27	-	TRBJ2-1	CASRGGSYNEQFF	TGTGCCAGCAGAGGGGGCTCCTACAATGAGCAGTTCTTC
-	TRBV28	TRBD2	TRBJ2-1	CASRGGLAGSWDEQFF	TGTGCCAGCAGGGGGGGACTAGCGGGATCCTGGGATGAGCAGTTCTTC
-	TRBV5-6	TRBD1	TRBJ2-5	CASSFATQGQETQYF	TGTGCCAGCAGCTTCGCGACACAGGGGCAAGAGACCCAGTACTTC
-	TRBV7-9	-	TRBJ1-1	CASSLGATEAFF	TGTGCCAGCAGCTTAGGGGCGACTGAAGCTTTCTTT
-	TRBV28	TRBD1	TRBJ2-5	CASSQGTGGGEETQYF	TGTGCCAGCAGTCAAGGGACAGGGGGCGGGGAGGAGACCCAGTACTTC
-	TRBV4-2	-	TRBJ2-7	CASSREGVFMNYEQYF	TGTGCCAGCAGCCGGGAAGGCGTTTTCATGAACTACGAGCAGTACTTC
-	TRBV5-3	-	TRBJ2-7	CARSSYYRAYEQYF	TGTGCCAGAAGCTCTTATTACAGGGCCTACGAGCAGTACTTC
-	TRBV6-5	-	TRBJ2-7	CASSWPGVPYEQYF	TGTGCCAGCAGTTGGCCGGGGGTCCCCTACGAGCAGTACTTC